The 10 T cell receptor beta chains listed next were all sequenced from one sample in a study of blood T cell repertoires in COVID-19. The assay was immunoSEQ multiplex PCR, and TCRdb's table has in-frame clones only and misses some. The sample holds some 45,000 clones, more than 65% seen once. Sequencing was done on a sample of peripheral blood. The origin of the receptors is a human donor in a cohort sampled during active COVID-19.

This clone was detected only a few times. The chain combines TRBV28 with TRBJ2-5; D remains ambiguous. V was cut by 10 bases and J by 7 bases, with 19 bases left in between. The CDR3 has 13 residues. Per the germline V gene, CDR1 is MDHEN and CDR2 is SYDVKM. In DNA form, the CDR3 reads TGTGCCATCTCAACATCGGCGGATAGGACCCAGTACTTC. Translated: CAISTSADRTQYF.

The chain employs TRBV27 and TRBJ2-3, with D perhaps TRBD2 (5 bases). The V gene's germline CDR1 is MNHEY and CDR2 SMNVEV (reference sequence). The CDR3 contains 15 residues. V was pared by 1 base and J by 1 base, with 9 bases between. The CDR3 bases are TGTGCCAGCAGTTTATTTGGGAGCGGCACAGATACGCAGTATTTT. Its protein product is CASSLFGSGTDTQYF.

The CDR3 coding sequence is TGTGCCAGCAGCTTAGCCTCCGGGAAGGGCGGCTACACCTTC. Encoded protein: CASSLASGKGGYTF. The genes are TRBV7-2 and TRBJ1-2; D is unclear. Germline V gives CDR1 SGHTA, CDR2 FQGNSA. The CDR3 consists of 14 residues. Trimming shortened V by 0 bases and J by 8 bases, and 13 bases separated the two germline ends. Together with reference TRBV7-2 and TRBJ1-2, the CDR3 gives the full variable domain: GAGVSQSPSNKVTEKGKDVELRCDPISGHTALYWYRQSLGQGLEFLIYFQGNSAPDKSGLPSDRFSAERTGGSVSTLTIQRTQQEDSAVYLCASSLASGKGGYTFGSGTRLTVV.

In its sample, this clone was seen once. V and J are TRBV3-1 (or the pseudogene TRBV3-2) and TRBJ1-2; 7 bases agree with TRBD1. The CDR3 has 12 residues. Germline V gene data show CDR1 as LGHDT and CDR2 as YNNKEL (reference sequence). V dropped 7 bases and J dropped 6; count of bases not matched to a gene: 5. The CDR3 DNA sequence: TGTGCCAGCAATCGACAGGGTGATGGCTACACCTTC. This codes for CASNRQGDGYTF.

The chain recombines TRBV14 with TRBJ2-7, with D maybe TRBD2 (5 bases). CDR3 length: 13 amino acids. Germline values: CDR1 SGHDN, CDR2 FVKESK. V was trimmed by 7 bases and J by 2 bases, leaving 12 bases between them. The CDR3 nucleotides are TGTGCCAGCAATAAGGTCGGGACCTACGAGCAGTACTTC. It encodes CASNKVGTYEQYF.

The chain combines TRBV10-3 with TRBJ1-5; no firm D call. This CDR3 region has 12 residues. Trimming took 11 bases from V and 4 from J, leaving 12 bases between them. Per germline, CDR1 ENHRY and CDR2 SYGVKD. CDR3 in DNA: TGTGCCTCGCGAGAGAGTAATCAGCCCCAGCATTTT. This codes for CASRESNQPQHF.

The gene calls are TRBV9 and TRBJ1-1; 7 nucleotides agree with TRBD1. Trimming at V came to 1 base and at J to 8 bases, leaving 5 bases not matched to a gene. Germline V gives CDR1 SGDLS, CDR2 YYNGEE. The CDR3 sequence is 13 residues long. CDR3 DNA sequence: TGTGCCAGCAGCGTAAGGGGGCAAGGGGAAGCTTTCTTT. Translated: CASSVRGQGEAFF.

About this clone itself: Other DNA sequences of this sample code for an identical CDR3. The V gene is TRBV11-2, the J gene TRBJ2-2, with D maybe TRBD1 (5 bases). The length of the CDR3 is 14 residues. Trimming left V 3 bases short and J 1 base short, with 6 bases between. Germline CDR1 reads SGHAT; CDR2 reads FQNNGV. The CDR3 DNA is TGTGCCAGCAGCTTGGGGCAGAACACCGGGGAGCTGTTTTTT. Translated, it gives CASSLGQNTGELFF. Variable domain in full (rest from reference TRBV11-2 and TRBJ2-2): EAGVAQSPRYKIIEKRQSVAFWCNPISGHATLYWYQQILGQGPKLLIQFQNNGVVDDSQLPKDRFSAERLKGVDSTLKIQPAKLEDSAVYLCASSLGQNTGELFFGEGSRLTVL.

The chain combines TRBV5-6 with TRBJ1-2; D uncertain. V lost 4 bases, J lost 1 base, and 5 bases lay in between. Germline-derived CDR1 and CDR2 are SGHDT and YYEEEE. CDR3 length: 12 residues. The chain's CDR3 is CASSPGNYGYTF. CDR3 nucleotides: TGTGCCAGCAGCCCCGGTAACTATGGCTACACCTTC.

This rearrangement joins TRBV5-8 to TRBJ2-1; possible D gene TRBD1, 5 bases. V lost 0 bases and J 5 bases, leaving 21 bases between the germline ends. Germline values: CDR1 SGHTS, CDR2 YDEGEE. The CDR3 length is 18 residues. The CDR3, as DNA: TGTGCCAGCAGCTTGGAGGTAATGGGGCAGTTTGTGGACAATGAGCAGTTCTTC. This gives the protein CASSLEVMGQFVDNEQFF.